This entry lists 31 T cell receptor beta chains sequenced from one sample in a study of blood T cells in healthy people across ages. Primed by a sample-barcoded 5' primer and a J-beta primer mix, a second PCR proceeded for roughly 7 to 12 cycles. One entry per CDR3 protein, called by TCRdb with MiXCR from the 5' RACE reads. The sample has approximately 690,000 distinct CDR3 sequences, under 70% seen once; the top ten hold approximately 37%. Sequenced input: blood. The receptors derive from a man aged 55-75 years in good health.

This clonotype has more than one count but fewer than ten. CDR3 nucleotides: TGTGCCAGCAGCTTATGGACAGCCAATGAGCAGTTCTTC. Translation gives CASSLWTANEQFF. This rearrangement joins TRBV7-2 to TRBJ2-1; tentatively, D is TRBD1 (6 bases). The CDR3 runs to 13 residues. In germline, CDR1 is SGHTA, CDR2 FQGNSA. V was cut by 2 bases and J by 6 bases, with 8 bases left in between. Supplemented by reference TRBV7-2 and TRBJ2-1, the full variable domain reads GAGVSQSPSNKVTEKGKDVELRCDPISGHTALYWYRQSLGQGLEFLIYFQGNSAPDKSGLPSDRFSAERTGGSVSTLTIQRTQQEDSAVYLCASSLWTANEQFFGPGTRLTVL.

The gene calls are TRBV6-5 and TRBJ1-2, with 7 positions matching TRBD1. Losses at the gene ends were 0 bases for V and 4 bases for J; bases not matched to a gene: 5. The V gene's germline CDR1 is MNHEY and CDR2 SVGAGI. This CDR3 has 15 residues. CDR3 sequence reads: CASSYSRQGLYGYTF. For the CDR3, the DNA is TGTGCCAGCAGTTACTCCAGACAGGGACTCTATGGCTACACCTTC.

About this clonotype: One end of the junction fails to match germline, which may point to a read error. The chain employs TRBV3-1 and TRBJ2-5; 8 nucleotides line up with TRBD2. There are 15 residues in the CDR3. In germline, CDR1 is LGHDT, CDR2 YNNKEL (reference sequence). The CDR3 DNA is TGTGCCAGCAGTCAAGGAGGACTAGCAGTAGAGACCCAGTACTTC. It translates to CASSQGGLAVETQYF.

The V call is TRBV25-1, the J call TRBJ2-3; 8 positions match TRBD2. Germline values: CDR1 MGHDK, CDR2 SYGVNS. This CDR3 region has 16 residues. Unmatched junction bases numbered 6, after V lost 3 bases and J lost 1 base. CDR3 in amino acids: CASSDLAGGGTDTQYF. The CDR3 DNA follows: TGTGCCAGCAGTGATTTGGCGGGGGGAGGCACAGATACGCAGTATTTT.

The rearrangement links TRBV3-1 to TRBJ2-7, with TRBD2 identical over 10 bases. There are 15 residues in the CDR3. The germline CDR1 and CDR2 sequences are LGHDT and YNNKEL (reference sequence). The J segment lost 2 bases and the V segment lost 4 bases, leaving 5 bases of the junction unmatched. The CDR3 loop reads CASSRQLAGPYEQYF. CDR3 sequence (DNA): TGTGCCAGCAGCCGACAACTAGCGGGGCCCTACGAGCAGTACTTC.

This clonotype occurred a few times. The V call is TRBV20-1, the J call TRBJ2-5; possibly TRBD2 for D (7 bases). Germline V gene data show CDR1 as DFQATT and CDR2 as SNEGSKA (reference sequence). V was shortened by 6 bases and J by 3 bases, with 17 bases between the two germline ends. CDR3 length: 14 residues. The CDR3: CSAEGGAKEETQYF. The CDR3 nucleotides read TGCAGTGCCGAGGGGGGGGCCAAGGAAGAGACCCAGTACTTC.

The chain uses TRBV29-1 and TRBJ2-3; 11 nucleotides match TRBD2. J gave up 4 bases and V 5 bases, and 8 bases lay outside the gene matches. There are 15 residues in the CDR3. Germline CDR1 is SQVTM and CDR2 is ANQGSEA. This CDR3 is CSVYGSGGAADTQYF. In DNA, the CDR3 is TGCAGCGTTTACGGTAGCGGGGGGGCCGCAGATACGCAGTATTTT.

This clonotype was counted once. This CDR3 reads CSAQMGSTDTQYF. The CDR3 DNA reads as TGCAGTGCTCAAATGGGAAGCACAGATACGCAGTATTTT. V and J are TRBV20-1 and TRBJ2-3, with D hard to call. Germline loops: CDR1 DFQATT, CDR2 SNEGSKA (reference sequence). The CDR3 has 13 amino acids. Trimming stripped 5 bases from V and 0 bases from J, with 9 bases between.

The rearrangement joins TRBV9 to TRBJ2-3, with TRBD2 matching over 7 bases. Trimming at V came to 4 bases and at J to 2 bases, leaving 10 bases not matched to a gene. CDR3 length equals 16 residues. In germline, CDR1 is SGDLS, CDR2 YYNGEE. CDR3 DNA: TGTGCCAGCAGCCCCCGTGCGAGCGGGATCACAGATACGCAGTATTTT. Protein product: CASSPRASGITDTQYF. Together with reference TRBV9 and TRBJ2-3, the CDR3 gives the full variable domain: DSGVTQTPKHLITATGQRVTLRCSPRSGDLSVYWYQQSLDQGLQFLIQYYNGEERAKGNILERFSAQQFPDLHSELNLSSLELGDSALYFCASSPRASGITDTQYFGPGTRLTVL.

This clonotype has more than one count but fewer than ten. The V gene is TRBV10-3, the J gene TRBJ2-7; 8 bases line up with TRBD1. The ends lost 10 bases at V and 2 bases at J; junction bases unmatched: 7. Germline values: CDR1 ENHRY, CDR2 SYGVKD. The CDR3 runs to 13 residues. CDR3 sequence: CATMGQDTYEQYF. The CDR3 DNA sequence: TGTGCCACAATGGGACAGGACACCTACGAGCAGTACTTC.

This clonotype has just a few counts. The V and J genes are TRBV10-3 and TRBJ2-1; TRBD2 aligns across 10 bases. There are 17 residues in the CDR3. Unmatched junction bases numbered 12, after V lost 0 bases and J lost 10 bases. CDR1 and CDR2 (germline): ENHRY, SYGVKD. CDR3 region: CAISESRLAGAVGEQFF. CDR3 DNA: TGTGCCATCAGTGAGTCTCGGCTAGCGGGGGCCGTTGGGGAGCAGTTCTTC.

The V call is TRBV6-1, the J call TRBJ2-3, with D unresolved. CDR3 size: 15 residues. Per germline, CDR1 MNHNS and CDR2 SASEGT. Trimming removed 2 bases at V and 4 bases at J, with 13 bases between. The CDR3 reads CASSEPPFVSDTQYF. CDR3 bases: TGTGCCAGCAGTGAACCCCCCTTCGTGTCAGATACGCAGTATTTT.

The rearrangement joins TRBV20-1 to TRBJ1-1, with 7 bases that match TRBD1. The CDR3 covers 14 residues. V lost 0 bases, J lost 3 bases, and 4 bases stayed unmatched. Germline CDR1 reads DFQATT; CDR2 reads SNEGSKA (reference sequence). The CDR3 here is CSAREAGGDTEAFF. In DNA, the CDR3 is TGCAGTGCTAGAGAGGCAGGGGGTGACACTGAAGCTTTCTTT.

The V and J genes are TRBV5-5 and TRBJ2-1; 7 nucleotides line up with TRBD1. CDR1 is SGHKS, CDR2 YYEKEE, per germline (reference sequence). V lost 6 bases to trimming and J lost 2 bases; unmatched junction nucleotides: 11. The CDR3 loop spans 16 amino acids. CDR3 in DNA: TGTGCCAGCACCACTTCCCGACAGGGACCCTACAATGAGCAGTTCTTC. Translating gives CASTTSRQGPYNEQFF.

This chain links TRBV6-4 with TRBJ2-3; 8 bases fit TRBD1. The germline gives CDR1 MRHNA, CDR2 SNTAGT. This CDR3 spans 15 amino acids. Trimming at V came to 8 bases and at J to 5 bases, leaving 12 bases not matched to a gene. The DNA of the CDR3 is TGTGCCAGCTCGCAAAGGTCAGGGGGCGTAGATACGCAGTATTTT. This sequence encodes CASSQRSGGVDTQYF.

This rearrangement joins TRBV20-1 to TRBJ2-1; no firm D call. CDR1 is DFQATT and CDR2 is SNEGSKA in the germline V gene (reference sequence). Trimming removed 5 bases at V and 5 bases at J, with 10 bases between. The CDR3 has 12 amino acids. DNA for the CDR3: TGCAGTGCTTCGGAGCCTAACAATGAGCAGTTCTTC. This codes for CSASEPNNEQFF.

The V gene is TRBV29-1, the J gene TRBJ1-4, with 7 bases aligning to TRBD1. The CDR3 is 12 amino acids. CDR1 is SQVTM, CDR2 ANQGSEA, per germline. After removal of 7 bases from V and 5 bases from J, the junction contained 4 bases not matched to a gene. The CDR3 sequence: CSAGTDNEKLFF. CDR3 in DNA: TGCAGCGCCGGGACAGACAATGAAAAACTGTTTTTT.

The chain combines TRBV20-1 with TRBJ2-5; 10 nucleotides match TRBD2. The trim removed 7 bases at V and 5 bases at J, leaving 7 bases unmatched. The CDR3 is 13 residues long. Germline values: CDR1 DFQATT, CDR2 SNEGSKA (reference sequence). CDR3 region: CSVAAGGLETQYF. CDR3 coding DNA: TGCAGTGTCGCAGCGGGGGGGTTGGAGACCCAGTACTTC.

V is TRBV3-1 and J is TRBJ2-3; 14 bases are shared with TRBD2. Germline trimming cut 1 base from V and 3 bases from J; bases unmatched to any gene: 3. The CDR3 has 17 residues. Germline CDR1 is LGHDT and CDR2 is YNNKEL (reference sequence). Here the CDR3 reads CASSQGRTSGGTDTQYF. CDR3 DNA sequence: TGTGCCAGCAGCCAAGGCAGGACTAGCGGGGGGACAGATACGCAGTATTTT.

In its sample, this clonotype was seen a few times. The rearrangement uses TRBV7-9 and TRBJ1-5; D possibly corresponds to TRBD1 (5 bases). The CDR3 has 14 amino acids. The germline V gene encodes CDR1 SEHNR and CDR2 FQNEAQ (reference sequence). The V end was cut by 1 base, the J end by 4 bases, with 8 bases between. CDR3 DNA sequence: TGTGCCAGCAGCTTAGGCAGGGCTAATCAGCCCCAGCATTTT. The encoded protein is CASSLGRANQPQHF.

Only one count was recorded for this clonotype. This sequence joins TRBV5-1 and TRBJ1-5; TRBD1 matches at 8 bases. This CDR3 spans 15 amino acids. Germline CDR1 and CDR2: SGHRS and YFSETQ. The ends lost 4 bases at V and 7 bases at J; junction bases unmatched: 10. The CDR3 DNA is TGCGCCAGCAGCCCCGGGACAGGTTCATGGCAGCCCCAGCATTTT. As protein: CASSPGTGSWQPQHF.

This chain connects TRBV21-1 to TRBJ2-3; TRBD1, the D gene given by the table, was not confirmed from the DNA. TRBV21-1 is recorded as a pseudogene. The CDR3 is 13 residues long. The CDR3 sequence: CASLDRFTDTQYF. CDR3 sequence (DNA): TGTGCCAGCTTAGACAGATTCACAGATACGCAGTATTTT.

In this sample, this clonotype turned up a few times. The chain has TRBV29-1 and TRBJ2-5; D unclear. Trimming removed 3 bases from V and 5 bases from J, with 7 bases in between. This CDR3 comprises 11 residues. Germline V gives CDR1 SQVTM, CDR2 ANQGSEA. The CDR3 nucleotides read TGCAGCGTTGAGATTAGGGAGACCCAGTACTTC. Its protein is CSVEIRETQYF.

V is TRBV27 and J is TRBJ1-2; 7 nucleotides match TRBD1. V trimming: 3 bases; J trimming: 8 bases; junction bases outside the gene matches: 6. Germline-derived CDR1 and CDR2 are MNHEY and SMNVEV (reference sequence). The CDR3 runs 13 residues. This CDR3 reads CASSFTGAGGYTF. CDR3 in DNA: TGTGCCAGCAGTTTTACAGGGGCTGGCGGCTACACCTTC.

The chain couples TRBV7-9 to TRBJ1-1; 10 positions match TRBD1. CDR1 and CDR2 (germline): SEHNR, FQNEAQ (reference sequence). V lost 7 bases, J lost 4 bases, and 9 bases stayed unmatched. CDR3 length: 15 amino acids. In nucleotides, the CDR3 is TGTGCCAGCACCGGGACAGGGGTAACAGCCACTGAAGCTTTCTTT. Amino acids: CASTGTGVTATEAFF.

The table lists this clonotype with a few counts. The chain couples TRBV10-2 to TRBJ2-7; 9 bases align to TRBD2. CDR3 size: 15 residues. V dropped 2 bases and J dropped 2; count of bases not matched to a gene: 4. From germline, CDR1 is WSHSY and CDR2 SAAADI. CDR3 nucleotide sequence: TGCGCCAGCAGTGAGAGGCTAGCGGGGCCCTACGAGCAGTACTTC. Residues: CASSERLAGPYEQYF.

The rearrangement links TRBV6-6 to TRBJ1-2, with 10 bases lining up with TRBD1. The CDR3 contains 15 residues. V shed 6 bases and J 0 bases; nucleotides not matched to a gene: 4. Germline V lookup: CDR1 MNHNY, CDR2 SVGAGI (reference sequence). CDR3 DNA: TGTGCCAGCAGCCGACAGGGGGCAGCTAACTATGGCTACACCTTC. This translates into CASSRQGAANYGYTF.

In its sample, this clonotype was seen a few times. The chain employs TRBV6-5 and TRBJ2-7; D remains ambiguous. This CDR3 is 14 amino acids long. Per germline, CDR1 MNHEY and CDR2 SVGAGI. V lost 0 bases, J lost 0 bases, and 6 bases lay in between. The CDR3 coding sequence is TGTGCCAGCAGTTACTCGACGGCCTCCTACGAGCAGTACTTC. Encoded protein: CASSYSTASYEQYF.

The chain is built from TRBV6-5 and TRBJ2-5, with TRBD1 identical over 7 bases. The J call may be wrong; the DNA end is better matched by TRBJ2-7. CDR3 size: 14 residues. Germline CDR1 is MNHEY and CDR2 is SVGAGI. The CDR3, as DNA: TGTGCCAGCAGCCGTGACAGGGACATTTACGAGCAGTACTTC. Its protein is CASSRDRDIYEQYF.

This clonotype was found a few times. The limits of the CDR3 on the DNA are not certain, so only TCRdb's listed CDR3 is given. The chain couples TRBV12-3 or TRBV12-4 to TRBJ2-3; the table's D gene call, TRBD1, was not cross checked with the DNA. The CDR3 length equals 14 residues, ends included. The CDR3 loop reads CASSFGGGADAEYF.

The genes are TRBV20-1 and TRBJ2-3, with D possibly matching TRBD2 (5 bases). Trimming cost V 1 base and J 5 bases, with 10 bases left between them. Germline V gene data show CDR1 as DFQATT and CDR2 as SNEGSKA (reference sequence). The CDR3 sequence is 13 residues long. CDR3 bases: TGCAGTGCTAGAGGGGTCGGGGAAGATACGCAGTATTTT. It translates to CSARGVGEDTQYF.